The 12 T cell receptor beta chains presented below share a single source sample, sequenced in a study of blood T cell repertoires in COVID-19. The protocol was immunoSEQ multiplex PCR, while the TCRdb copy is restricted to in-frame clones and leaves out a portion. The sample records 17,000 or so clones, around 80% being singletons. Sequencing used peripheral blood. The receptors derive from a man aged 60 to 69 with active or convalescent COVID-19.

V gene TRBV9 combines with J gene TRBJ2-5; 7 bases agree with TRBD1. Trimming took 4 bases from V and 5 from J; bases not matched to a gene: 8. The germline V gene encodes CDR1 SGDLS and CDR2 YYNGEE. The CDR3 has 14 amino acids. The CDR3 is CASSPLTGRETQYF. CDR3 in DNA: TGTGCCAGCAGCCCTCTGACAGGGCGGGAGACCCAGTACTTC.

This clone was seen many times. This rearrangement joins TRBV30 to TRBJ2-1; the D gene is possibly TRBD2 (6 bases). The V and J ends lost 8 bases and 3 bases respectively, with 8 bases between them. The CDR3 sequence is 11 residues long. Per germline, CDR1 GTSNPN and CDR2 SVGIG (reference sequence). Here the CDR3 reads CAGRGYNEQFF. The CDR3 DNA follows: TGTGCCGGGCGGGGCTACAATGAGCAGTTCTTC.

The rearrangement uses TRBV18 and TRBJ2-6, with 10 bases lining up with TRBD2. The CDR3 is 18 amino acids. Germline CDR1 is KGHSH and CDR2 is LQKENI. V lost 3 bases, J lost 2 bases, and 7 bases stayed unmatched. The CDR3 protein is CASSPVRLAGAGANVLTF. The DNA of the CDR3 is TGTGCCAGCTCACCGGTCCGGCTAGCGGGAGCTGGGGCCAACGTCCTGACTTTC.

The rearrangement links TRBV28 to TRBJ1-2; TRBD1 matches 10 bases. Germline values: CDR1 MDHEN, CDR2 SYDVKM. This CDR3 has 17 amino acids. Trimming took 4 bases from V and 7 from J; bases not matched to a gene: 15. The DNA for the CDR3 is TGTGCCAGCAGTTCATTTACTCCGACAGGGGGCGCGTCTGGCTACACCTTC. It codes for CASSSFTPTGGASGYTF.

This clone was counted once. The chain recombines TRBV6-5 with TRBJ2-1; D remains unclear. Germline values: CDR1 MNHEY, CDR2 SVGAGI. The V end lost 0 bases, the J end lost 7 bases, and 10 bases lay between the germline ends. CDR3 length: 14 amino acids. The chain's CDR3 is CASSYSSLWNEQFF. The CDR3 DNA reads as TGTGCCAGCAGTTACTCGAGTTTGTGGAATGAGCAGTTCTTC.

The gene calls are TRBV9 and TRBJ2-7; weak D call: TRBD2 (6 bases). CDR1 SGDLS and CDR2 YYNGEE come from the germline V gene. Trimming removed 0 bases at V and 2 bases at J, with 18 bases between. CDR3 size: 17 residues. The CDR3, as DNA: TGTGCCAGCAGCGTAGGGTTTTTCGCCCGGGGGACCTACGAGCAGTACTTC. Translation gives CASSVGFFARGTYEQYF.

The chain couples TRBV24-1 to TRBJ2-2; the match to TRBD1 covers 12 bases. Germline V CDR1 and CDR2: KGHDR, SFDVKD. The CDR3 is 18 amino acids. V lost 3 bases to trimming and J lost 5 bases; unmatched junction nucleotides: 9. The CDR3 DNA is TGTGCCACCAGTGATCCGCCCGGGACAGGGGGCATGACCGGGGAGCTGTTTTTT. Its translation is CATSDPPGTGGMTGELFF.

The chain joins TRBV7-6 to TRBJ2-7; 8 nucleotides agree with TRBD2. The CDR3 length is 16 residues. Losses at the gene ends were 1 base for V and 5 bases for J; bases not matched to a gene: 10. CDR1 is SGHVS, CDR2 FNYEAQ, per germline. The DNA of the CDR3 is TGTGCCAGCAGCTTAGTTGGCCGCGGGGGGCCGCACGAGCAGTACTTC. Translating it yields CASSLVGRGGPHEQYF.

This chain links TRBV5-1 with TRBJ2-3; 8 bases map to TRBD2. J lost 1 base, V lost 4 bases, and 5 bases had no gene match. There are 15 residues in the CDR3. The germline V gene has CDR1 SGHRS and CDR2 YFSETQ. CDR3 region: CASSMVTSGTDTQYF. Written as DNA, the CDR3 is TGCGCCAGCAGCATGGTGACTAGCGGCACAGATACGCAGTATTTT. Drawing the rest from reference TRBV5-1 and TRBJ2-3, the complete variable domain is KAGVTQTPRYLIKTRGQQVTLSCSPISGHRSVSWYQQTPGQGLQFLFEYFSETQRNKGNFPGRFSGRQFSNSRSEMNVSTLELGDSALYLCASSMVTSGTDTQYFGPGTRLTVL.

This chain uses TRBV24-1 with TRBJ2-2, with D maybe TRBD2 (5 bases). From germline, CDR1 is KGHDR and CDR2 SFDVKD. Trimming took off 4 bases at V and 0 bases at J, with 14 bases between the two ends. This CDR3 comprises 17 residues. The CDR3 DNA reads TGTGCCACCAGTGAACGGCAGGACTGGGCGAACACCGGGGAGCTGTTTTTT. This sequence encodes CATSERQDWANTGELFF.

This chain joins TRBV9 and TRBJ1-1; no clear D gene. Germline V gene lookup returns CDR1 SGDLS and CDR2 YYNGEE. The length of the CDR3 is 14 residues. Trimming removed 0 bases at V and 2 bases at J, with 8 bases between. CDR3 amino acids: CASSVAPGNTEAFF. CDR3 bases: TGTGCCAGCAGCGTAGCTCCGGGAAACACTGAAGCTTTCTTT.

The gene calls are TRBV10-3 and TRBJ2-6, with D possibly matching TRBD1 (6 bases). Germline lookup yields CDR1 ENHRY and CDR2 SYGVKD. The CDR3 extends over 16 amino acids. The V and J ends lost 0 bases and 2 bases respectively, with 8 bases between them. The CDR3 bases are TGTGCCATCAGTGAGTCGAACAGGGCTGGGGCCAACGTCCTGACTTTC. This codes for CAISESNRAGANVLTF.